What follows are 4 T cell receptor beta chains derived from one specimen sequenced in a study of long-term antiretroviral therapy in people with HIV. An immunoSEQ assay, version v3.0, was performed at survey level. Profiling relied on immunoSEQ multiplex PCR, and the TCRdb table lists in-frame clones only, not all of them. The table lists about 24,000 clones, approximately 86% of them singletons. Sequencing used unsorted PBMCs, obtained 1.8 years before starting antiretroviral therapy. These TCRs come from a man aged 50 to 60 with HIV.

Here the CDR3 reads CASSPEATRVGSPLHF. The DNA for the CDR3 is TGCGCCAGCAGCCCGGAGGCGACAAGGGTGGGTTCACCCCTCCACTTT. The gene calls are TRBV5-1 and TRBJ1-6; D is unclear. The CDR3 length is 16 residues. Germline values: CDR1 SGHRS, CDR2 YFSETQ. V lost 4 bases, J lost 9 bases, and 20 bases lay in between.

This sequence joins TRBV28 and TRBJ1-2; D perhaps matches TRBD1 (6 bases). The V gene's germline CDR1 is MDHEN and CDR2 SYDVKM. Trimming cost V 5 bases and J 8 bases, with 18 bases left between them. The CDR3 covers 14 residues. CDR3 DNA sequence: TGTGCCAGCAGTAAAACCGGGCCAGGGGCAGGCTACACCTTC. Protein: CASSKTGPGAGYTF.

CDR3 in amino acids: CASRVTGDRRNTIYF. CDR3 nucleotide sequence: TGTGCCAGTAGGGTGACAGGGGACCGGAGAAACACCATATATTTT. J is TRBJ1-3 and V is TRBV19, with 8 positions matching TRBD1. Germline V lookup: CDR1 LNHDA, CDR2 SQIVND (reference sequence). Trimming took 6 bases from V and 5 from J; bases not matched to a gene: 9. The CDR3 spans 15 residues.

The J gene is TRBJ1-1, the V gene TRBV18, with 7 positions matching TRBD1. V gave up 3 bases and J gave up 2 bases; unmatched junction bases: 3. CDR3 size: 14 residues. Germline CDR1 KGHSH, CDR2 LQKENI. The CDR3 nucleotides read TGTGCCAGCTCACCGCGGGACAGTAACACTGAAGCTTTCTTT. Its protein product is CASSPRDSNTEAFF. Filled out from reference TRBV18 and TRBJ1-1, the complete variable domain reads NAGVMQNPRHLVRRRGQEARLRCSPMKGHSHVYWYRQLPEEGLKFMVYLQKENIIDESGMPKERFSAEFPKEGPSILRIQQVVRGDSAAYFCASSPRDSNTEAFFGQGTRLTVV.